Below are 22 T cell receptor beta chains sequenced from a single sample in a study of CD8+ T cells in alopecia areata. In each case, RNA was isolated and then reverse transcribed into cDNA as the sequencing template. Clones were read by immunoSEQ multiplex PCR, and TCRdb kept only the in-frame ones, dropping some. The table lists a few hundred thousand clones, about two fifths of them singletons, with 0.4% to 0.55% in the top ten. Treatment specified: oral pan-JAK inhibitor, 5-10 mg twice daily. The source was CD4+ T cells sorted from blood, collected around week 30, from a patient treated with tofacitinib. Source of these receptors: a human donor with alopecia areata.

This clone was counted only a few times. This rearrangement joins TRBV5-1 to TRBJ2-1; D is possibly TRBD2 (6 bases). This CDR3 spans 15 amino acids. The V gene lost 3 bases and the J gene lost 4 bases, with 14 bases spanning the gap. Germline CDR1 and CDR2: SGHRS and YFSETQ. The CDR3 sequence is CASSSSREKYNEQFF. In nucleotides, the CDR3 is TGCGCCAGCAGCTCCAGTCGGGAGAAATACAATGAGCAGTTCTTC.

This chain links TRBV7-9 with TRBJ2-5; D unresolved. Trimming stripped 5 bases from V and 2 bases from J, with 9 bases between. This CDR3 has 13 residues. Germline V gene sequence: CDR1 SEHNR, CDR2 FQNEAQ (reference sequence). The CDR3 sequence: CASSQTVQETQYF. The CDR3 nucleotides read TGTGCCAGCAGCCAAACGGTGCAAGAGACCCAGTACTTC. Together with reference TRBV7-9 and TRBJ2-5, the CDR3 gives the full variable domain: DTGVSQNPRHKITKRGQNVTFRCDPISEHNRLYWYRQTLGQGPEFLTYFQNEAQLEKSRLLSDRFSAERPKGSFSTLEIQRTEQGDSAMYLCASSQTVQETQYFGPGTRLLVL.

This sequence joins TRBV7-3 and TRBJ2-7; D remains unclear. The CDR3 is 13 residues long. V lost 1 base and J 6 bases, leaving 10 bases between the germline ends. The V gene's germline CDR1 is SGHTA and CDR2 FQGTGA. CDR3 protein: CASSLSDLGEQYF. CDR3 coding DNA: TGTGCCAGCAGCTTAAGCGATCTAGGCGAGCAGTACTTC.

This clone came up many times. The chain uses TRBV5-4 and TRBJ2-3; no reliable D call. V was cut by 2 bases and J by 2 bases, with 18 bases left in between. The CDR3 loop spans 17 amino acids. The germline V gene has CDR1 SGHNT and CDR2 YYREEE (reference sequence). The CDR3: CASSFSRRAYDTDTQYF. For the CDR3, the DNA is TGTGCCAGCAGCTTCTCTCGACGGGCGTATGACACAGATACGCAGTATTTT.

This rearrangement joins TRBV30 to TRBJ2-5; D remains ambiguous. Trimming took 4 bases from V and 6 from J, leaving 15 bases between them. Germline lookup yields CDR1 GTSNPN and CDR2 SVGIG (reference sequence). The CDR3 runs 13 residues. DNA for the CDR3: TGTGCCTGGACCCCCGGAGTGAGTCAGACCCAGTACTTC. Translating it yields CAWTPGVSQTQYF. The entire variable domain, with the rest obtained from reference TRBV30 and TRBJ2-5, is as follows: SQTIHQWPATLVQPVGSPLSLECTVEGTSNPNLYWYRQAAGRGLQLLFYSVGIGQISSEVPQNLSASRPQDRQFILSSKKLLLSDSGFYLCAWTPGVSQTQYFGPGTRLLVL.

This clone showed up just a few times. J is TRBJ1-4 and V is TRBV30, with D unresolved. The V and J ends lost 1 base and 8 bases respectively, with 11 bases between them. Germline V gives CDR1 GTSNPN, CDR2 SVGIG (reference sequence). The CDR3 loop spans 13 amino acids. CDR3 amino acids: CAWSEQSVEKLFF. The CDR3 DNA sequence: TGTGCCTGGAGTGAACAGTCCGTCGAAAAACTGTTTTTT.

The CDR3 is CASSWTSGNTGELFF. CDR3 coding DNA: TGTGCCAGCAGCTGGACTAGCGGGAACACCGGGGAGCTGTTTTTT. V usage is TRBV11-2 and J usage is TRBJ2-2; 10 bases agree with TRBD2. The CDR3 covers 15 residues. The V and J ends lost 4 bases and 1 base, in that order; junction bases with no gene match: 0. The germline gives CDR1 SGHAT, CDR2 FQNNGV. The variable domain in full, completed from reference TRBV11-2 and TRBJ2-2, reads EAGVAQSPRYKIIEKRQSVAFWCNPISGHATLYWYQQILGQGPKLLIQFQNNGVVDDSQLPKDRFSAERLKGVDSTLKIQPAKLEDSAVYLCASSWTSGNTGELFFGEGSRLTVL.

The chain combines TRBV4-1 with TRBJ2-1, with 9 bases fitting TRBD1. CDR3 length: 18 residues. Germline loops: CDR1 MGHRA, CDR2 YSYEKL. Unmatched junction bases numbered 12, after V lost 0 bases and J lost 6 bases. The CDR3 DNA follows: TGCGCCAGCAGCCAAGATAGCTACGGGACAGGGCCCGGCAATGAGCAGTTCTTC. Protein: CASSQDSYGTGPGNEQFF.

The chain joins TRBV29-1 to TRBJ2-7; D is undetermined. CDR3 length equals 11 residues. Looked up from germline, CDR1 is SQVTM and CDR2 is ANQGSEA. Trimming pared 4 bases from V and 6 bases from J, leaving 10 bases between. The chain's CDR3 is CSVGPSGEQYF. The CDR3 coding sequence is TGCAGCGTTGGCCCTTCGGGCGAGCAGTACTTC.

This clone was counted once. The V gene is TRBV2, the J gene TRBJ2-3; D is ambiguous. Deletions cut 6 bases from V and 0 bases from J, with 13 bases between. This CDR3 has 15 amino acids. Germline loops: CDR1 SNHLY, CDR2 FYNNEI. Written as DNA, the CDR3 is TGTGCCAGCAGGCTACAAGGATCTAGCACAGATACGCAGTATTTT. Its protein product is CASRLQGSSTDTQYF.

The chain joins TRBV27 to TRBJ1-5, with D possibly being TRBD1 (6 bases). The V gene lost 5 bases and the J gene lost 8 bases, with 16 bases spanning the gap. The germline V gene has CDR1 MNHEY and CDR2 SMNVEV (reference sequence). The CDR3 has 14 residues. CDR3 sequence reads: CASSPRGAMEPQHF. In DNA, the CDR3 is TGTGCCAGCAGTCCTCGGGGGGCGATGGAGCCCCAGCATTTT.

V is TRBV11-3 and J is TRBJ2-7, with 7 positions matching TRBD2. CDR1 and CDR2 (germline): SGHNT, YENEEA. The CDR3 spans 15 residues. After removal of 5 bases from V and 6 bases from J, the junction contained 13 bases not matched to a gene. The CDR3 protein is CASSTGRPGRIEQYF. The CDR3 DNA reads TGTGCCAGCAGCACCGGGAGGCCTGGGCGGATCGAGCAGTACTTC.

This sequence joins TRBV5-1 and TRBJ1-5; D is ambiguous. V dropped 0 bases and J dropped 6 bases, with 13 bases sitting between them. CDR1 and CDR2 (germline): SGHRS, YFSETQ. This CDR3 has 15 residues. CDR3 amino acids: CASSLDNLGSQPQHF. CDR3 DNA sequence: TGCGCCAGCAGCTTGGACAATTTAGGGAGTCAGCCCCAGCATTTT.

This rearrangement joins TRBV28 to TRBJ2-1; TRBD2 is a possible D gene (6 bases). V was cut by 6 bases and J by 8 bases, with 14 bases left in between. This CDR3 spans 13 amino acids. Germline V gene sequence: CDR1 MDHEN, CDR2 SYDVKM. CDR3: CASRGREADEQFF. The CDR3 region has the DNA TGTGCCAGCAGGGGCAGGGAGGCCGATGAGCAGTTCTTC.

The chain uses TRBV7-6 and TRBJ2-1, with 11 bases aligning to TRBD2. The germline CDR1 and CDR2 sequences are SGHVS and FNYEAQ. With 4 bases clipped from V and 5 bases from J, the junction kept 7 bases outside the gene matches. This CDR3 comprises 16 residues. The CDR3 loop reads CASSSSSGRTHNEQFF. CDR3 coding DNA: TGTGCCAGCAGCTCATCTAGCGGGAGGACCCACAATGAGCAGTTCTTC.

This chain uses TRBV2 with TRBJ1-5; D gene ambiguous. V was shortened by 6 bases and J by 1 base, with 7 bases between the two germline ends. Germline-derived CDR1 and CDR2 are SNHLY and FYNNEI. The CDR3 contains 13 residues. The CDR3 coding sequence is TGTGCCAGCAGCCGCTCCAGCAATCAGCCCCAGCATTTT. It specifies CASSRSSNQPQHF.

The chain recombines TRBV29-1 with TRBJ2-5, with 8 bases matching TRBD2. The CDR3 is made up of 15 amino acids. Germline assignment: CDR1 SQVTM and CDR2 ANQGSEA. V shed 7 bases and J 2 bases; nucleotides not matched to a gene: 12. In DNA, the CDR3 is TGCAGCGCTTCCTCGGGGGCGGGAGGACAAGAGACCCAGTACTTC. It encodes CSASSGAGGQETQYF.

This clone occurred a few times. The chain has TRBV11-2 and TRBJ2-7; D is ambiguous. Between the trimmed V and J ends, which lost 5 bases and 5 bases, there was a span of 13 bases. Germline CDR1 is SGHAT and CDR2 is FQNNGV. The CDR3 covers 13 residues. The CDR3 nucleotides read TGTGCCAGCAGCCCGTTCTGGCGAGACGAGCAGTACTTC. This encodes CASSPFWRDEQYF.

The sample holds a few counts of this clone. The J gene is TRBJ2-1, the V gene TRBV29-1; 10 nucleotides match TRBD2. The V gene's germline CDR1 is SQVTM and CDR2 ANQGSEA. The trim removed 2 bases at V and 9 bases at J, leaving 7 bases unmatched. The CDR3 is 14 residues long. The DNA of the CDR3 is TGCAGCGTTGAACGAGCGGGAGGGCGTTTTGAGCAGTTCTTC. Protein sequence: CSVERAGGRFEQFF.

This chain connects TRBV18 to TRBJ1-2, with 11 positions matching TRBD1. Per the germline V gene, CDR1 is KGHSH and CDR2 is LQKENI. CDR3 length equals 17 residues. J gave up 3 bases and V 3 bases, and 9 bases lay outside the gene matches. The CDR3 loop is CASSPTGTGGRDYGYTF. For the CDR3, the DNA is TGTGCCAGCTCACCGACCGGGACAGGGGGTCGCGACTATGGCTACACCTTC. Complete variable domain (other parts from reference TRBV18 and TRBJ1-2): NAGVMQNPRHLVRRRGQEARLRCSPMKGHSHVYWYRQLPEEGLKFMVYLQKENIIDESGMPKERFSAEFPKEGPSILRIQQVVRGDSAAYFCASSPTGTGGRDYGYTFGSGTRLTVV.

The rearrangement uses TRBV9 and TRBJ2-3; 9 bases are a match to TRBD2. The CDR3 is 17 residues long. Germline lookup yields CDR1 SGDLS and CDR2 YYNGEE. V dropped 0 bases and J dropped 4; count of bases not matched to a gene: 9. The CDR3 sequence: CASSVGGASGASDTQYF. The CDR3 DNA reads TGTGCCAGCAGCGTAGGTGGGGCTAGCGGGGCTTCAGATACGCAGTATTTT.

J is TRBJ2-3 and V is TRBV2; D perhaps matches TRBD1 (6 bases). The CDR3 sequence is 11 residues long. V was cut by 5 bases and J by 10 bases, with 10 bases left in between. Germline-derived CDR1 and CDR2 are SNHLY and FYNNEI. CDR3 sequence: CASSRQEAQYF. CDR3 DNA: TGTGCCAGCAGTCGACAGGAGGCGCAGTATTTT.